These 5 T cell receptor beta chains were sequenced from one sample in a study of shared clonotypes between healthy human individuals. Sequenced by immunoSEQ multiplex PCR; TCRdb stores in-frame clones only, minus some. Here the sample spans 1.6 million or so clones, 95% to 97% being singletons. Sequences were obtained from naive CD4+ T cells sorted from blood. This sample's subset: CD45RA+ positively selected. The receptors were sampled from a man aged 25-45 years in good health.

The chain is built from TRBV6-1 and TRBJ1-1, with 8 bases aligning to TRBD1. CDR3 length: 12 amino acids. Trimming took 7 bases from V and 5 from J; bases not matched to a gene: 3. Germline CDR1 and CDR2: MNHNS and SASEGT. The DNA for the CDR3 is TGTGCCAGCAATAACAGGGGGACTGAAGCTTTCTTT. Its translation is CASNNRGTEAFF.

V usage is TRBV29-1 and J usage is TRBJ1-1, with D uncertain. The CDR3 contains 12 residues. V lost 3 bases and J lost 3, with 8 bases in between. The V gene's germline CDR1 is SQVTM and CDR2 ANQGSEA. The DNA of the CDR3 is TGCAGCGTTGATGAGGCGGACACTGAAGCTTTCTTT. It codes for CSVDEADTEAFF.

The chain couples TRBV6-1 to TRBJ2-2, with D perhaps given as TRBD1 or TRBD2 (5 bases each). There are 15 residues in the CDR3. The germline V gene encodes CDR1 MNHNS and CDR2 SASEGT. With 7 bases removed from V and 0 bases from J, the gap between germline ends came to 12 bases. This CDR3 is CASTGTVSNTGELFF. CDR3 nucleotides: TGTGCCAGCACGGGGACCGTTTCGAACACCGGGGAGCTGTTTTTT.

This chain links TRBV7-2 with TRBJ2-7, with TRBD2 identical over 12 bases. Losses at the gene ends were 2 bases for V and 7 bases for J; bases not matched to a gene: 6. The length of the CDR3 is 15 residues. Germline CDR1 and CDR2: SGHTA and FQGNSA. The CDR3: CASSLPGLAGREQYF. CDR3 nucleotides: TGTGCCAGCAGCTTACCCGGACTAGCGGGAAGAGAGCAGTACTTC.

The chain recombines TRBV7-9 with TRBJ1-2; the D gene is possibly TRBD1 (6 bases). V lost 1 base to trimming and J lost 1 base, with 13 bases between them. CDR3 length equals 16 residues. The germline CDR1 and CDR2 sequences are SEHNR and FQNEAQ (reference sequence). In DNA, the CDR3 is TGTGCCAGCAGCTTAGTAAACTACAGGGTTAACTATGGCTACACCTTC. This codes for CASSLVNYRVNYGYTF. Looking up the rest from reference TRBV7-9 and TRBJ1-2 gives the full variable domain: DTGVSQNPRHKITKRGQNVTFRCDPISEHNRLYWYRQTLGQGPEFLTYFQNEAQLEKSRLLSDRFSAERPKGSFSTLEIQRTEQGDSAMYLCASSLVNYRVNYGYTFGSGTRLTVV.